The TCR beta chain described here comes from a study of cytomegalovirus exposure and HLA in healthy donors. This clone was picked up a small number of times. Its antigen is unidentified. Findings and caveats of the study: In an earlier analysis, productive rearrangement rates for most beta V segments clustered near 90% or 30%. From TCR beta sequences, most subjects' HLA-A and HLA-B alleles were reportedly predicted accurately. In vitro experiments confirmed that a few CMV-associated chains were specific for CMV antigens.

In germline, CDR1 is ENHRY, CDR2 SYGVKD. V was trimmed by 2 bases and J by 8 bases, leaving 4 bases between them. The CDR3 totals 11 residues. Amplification used 60 Vbeta primers and 13 Jbeta primers. Here immunoSEQ multiplex PCR was the method, and the copy in TCRdb shows in-frame clones only, minus some. The table lists 100,000 to 150,000 clones, about 10% of them singletons, with roughly 4.2% in the top ten. The chain is built from TRBV10-3 and TRBJ2-1; D unresolved. Sequencing was performed on PBMCs. The sequence came from a woman in her late teens or twenties in good health and CMV-seropositive. CDR3 nucleotide sequence: TGTGCCATCAGTGAGCTCGATGAGCAGTTCTTC. It specifies CAISELDEQFF.